This record covers a single T cell receptor (beta chain). Its antigen is unknown. Nothing much larger sits one base from this clone, and base qualities are not available. The record originates from a study of blood T cell repertoires in COVID-19 (dated by TCRdb to about 2020). With regard to the full study: The collaborator samples originated in the United States, Italy and Spain and spanned the acute and convalescent phases of COVID-19. The prospective study material was composed of cDNA or gDNA derived from T cells, B-cell-depleted T cells, or PBMCs. Deeply sampled blood TCRbeta repertoires from subjects exposed to, actively infected with, or recovered from COVID-19 were included in the dataset. A freely available public database, intended as a resource for researchers studying the immune response to SARS-CoV-2, is where the repertoires were released. The samples were drawn from the first 160 participants of the ongoing ImmuneRACE study and from over a thousand subjects provided by 6 global collaborators. Sample metadata almost always included a de-identified subject ID, COVID-19 status, age in years and sex. HLA class I and class II types, where available, came from metadata supplied by the sample provider rather than from assay-based typing.

Results and caveats for the whole study, not just this receptor: Clinical and demographic metadata were provided uncurated, with the amount varying by source and participant.

Collaborating institutions collected whole blood in K2EDTA tubes following their own protocols. For TCRbeta analysis, collaborators shipped samples as frozen whole blood, isolated PBMCs, or DNA extracted from either of those sample types. TCRbeta CDR3 regions were amplified from genomic DNA using the immunoSEQ Assay, a bias-controlled multiplex PCR. Concerning the study's data processing: The number of nucleated cells in each sample was estimated by amplification of reference gene primers within the assay. Sequence reads were collapsed and filtered to measure the absolute abundance of every unique TCRbeta CDR3 rearrangement. For each sample, productive Simpson clonality was calculated as the square root of Simpson's diversity index over productive rearrangements. The table was pulled from immuneACCESS by TCRdb, which kept in-frame rearrangements only. Such tables lose some clones; where checked, under half of the loss comes from unresolved V genes, and the rest has no known cause. That table gives V, J and clone size, and the DNA gave D and trimming. Counted in this sample were hundreds of thousands of clones; about 82% of them appeared once. The top ten clones comprise around 3.9% of the sample.

This sequence was found in a woman between 50 and 59 years old with active or convalescent COVID-19. The sequenced sample was peripheral blood.

The CDR3: CASSGGGEKLFF. The DNA reads TGTGCCAGTTCAGGGGGTGGCGAAAAACTGTTTTTT. This receptor chain uses TRBV28 and TRBJ1-4, and TRBD1 aligns with 7 junction nucleotides. The CDR3 runs 12 amino acids, cysteine and phenylalanine included. The read is trimmed to its CDR3 DNA, 36 bases read in frame from base 1. V is cut back by 9 bases and J by 8 bases, with 6 bases in the junction unmatched. CDR1 and CDR2 are drawn from the germline V gene: MDHEN, SYDVKM.